The 20 T cell receptor beta chains listed next were all sequenced from one sample in a study of blood T cell repertoires in COVID-19. Only in-frame clones appear in the TCRdb table, and some are missing; sequencing was by immunoSEQ multiplex PCR. The sample has some 260,000 clones; roughly 84% are singletons. Sequenced material: peripheral blood. All receptors derive from a woman under 30 with acute or convalescent COVID-19.

The chain combines TRBV30 with TRBJ1-2; 7 positions match TRBD1. Trimming cost V 8 bases and J 7 bases; bases outside gene matches: 13. The CDR3 runs to 13 residues. CDR1 is GTSNPN and CDR2 is SVGIG in the germline V gene (reference sequence). The CDR3 sequence: CAVHGQAFSGYTF. CDR3 DNA sequence: TGTGCCGTCCACGGACAGGCGTTTAGTGGCTACACCTTC.

The chain is built from TRBV7-6 and TRBJ1-2, with D maybe TRBD1 (6 bases). This CDR3 spans 13 amino acids. Germline lookup yields CDR1 SGHVS and CDR2 FNYEAQ. The V and J ends lost 5 bases and 4 bases respectively, with 11 bases between them. The CDR3 DNA reads TGTGCCAGCAGCCAGAGGGGGTTCTATGGCTACACCTTC. It codes for CASSQRGFYGYTF.

J is TRBJ1-1 and V is TRBV7-3; tentative D call: TRBD1 (5 bases). In germline, CDR1 is SGHTA, CDR2 FQGTGA. The V end lost 4 bases, the J end lost 4 bases, and 13 bases lay between the germline ends. The CDR3 has 14 amino acids. The chain's CDR3 is CASSSRVGSTEAFF. CDR3 nucleotide sequence: TGTGCCAGCAGCTCCAGGGTGGGGTCCACTGAAGCTTTCTTT. Full variable domain (outside the CDR3, taken from reference TRBV7-3 and TRBJ1-1): GAGVSQTPSNKVTEKGKYVELRCDPISGHTALYWYRQSLGQGPEFLIYFQGTGAADDSGLPNDRFFAVRPEGSVSTLKIQRTERGDSAVYLCASSSRVGSTEAFFGQGTRLTVV.

This rearrangement joins TRBV11-2 to TRBJ2-1; possible D gene TRBD2, 5 bases. V lost 1 base to trimming and J lost 7 bases, with 11 bases between them. The germline CDR1 and CDR2 sequences are SGHAT and FQNNGV. This CDR3 contains 14 residues. The CDR3 spells CASSLGGLANEQFF. The CDR3, as DNA: TGTGCCAGCAGCTTAGGAGGTCTAGCAAATGAGCAGTTCTTC.

This sequence joins TRBV7-2 and TRBJ1-3; 8 nucleotides agree with TRBD1. Germline values: CDR1 SGHTA, CDR2 FQGNSA. Trimming removed 0 bases from V and 2 bases from J; junction bases left unmatched: 3. The CDR3 is 16 amino acids. The CDR3 bases are TGTGCCAGCAGCTTAGCCCAGGACAGGGCTGGAAACACCATATATTTT. Translated: CASSLAQDRAGNTIYF.

This clone was observed a few times. The chain carries TRBV28 and TRBJ2-2; TRBD2 matches at 9 bases. V was pared by 5 bases and J by 3 bases, with 10 bases of the junction left unmatched. The germline CDR1 and CDR2 sequences are MDHEN and SYDVKM. CDR3 size: 17 residues. As DNA, the CDR3 is TGTGCCAGCAGTCCGTTAGCGGGAGCCACCGACACCGGGGAGCTGTTTTTT. This encodes CASSPLAGATDTGELFF.

The genes are TRBV18 and TRBJ2-7; the D gene is possibly TRBD2 (6 bases). The germline V gene encodes CDR1 KGHSH and CDR2 LQKENI. The CDR3 is 16 residues long. Between the trimmed V and J ends, which lost 0 bases and 7 bases, there was a span of 19 bases. CDR3 residues: CASSPPRQAVAGEQYF. The CDR3 DNA sequence: TGTGCCAGCTCACCACCCCGGCAGGCCGTGGCGGGAGAGCAGTACTTC.

This clone has just a few counts. The chain carries TRBV7-9 and TRBJ1-6; 7 nucleotides match TRBD1. The CDR3 runs to 15 residues. Trimming took 1 base from V and 9 from J; bases not matched to a gene: 6. Germline assignment: CDR1 SEHNR and CDR2 FQNEAQ (reference sequence). CDR3 coding DNA: TGTGCCAGCAGCTTAGACAGGGGATCGGGTTCACCCCTCCACTTT. As protein: CASSLDRGSGSPLHF.

The rearrangement uses TRBV5-6 and TRBJ2-5; D may be TRBD2 (5 bases). Germline CDR1 reads SGHDT; CDR2 reads YYEEEE. V lost 2 bases to trimming and J lost 4 bases, with 6 bases between them. The CDR3 spans 12 residues. DNA for the CDR3: TGTGCCAGCAGCTTAACTAGAGAGACCCAGTACTTC. Encoded protein: CASSLTRETQYF.

CDR3 nucleotide sequence: TGCGCCAGCAGCTGGCAGGGGACTGGCTACACCTTC. This gives the protein CASSWQGTGYTF. The V and J genes are TRBV5-1 and TRBJ1-2; D is perhaps TRBD1 (6 bases). Trimming took off 3 bases at V and 7 bases at J, with 10 bases between the two ends. This CDR3 comprises 12 residues. CDR1 and CDR2 from the germline V gene are SGHRS and YFSETQ.

This sequence joins TRBV6-6 and TRBJ2-7, with TRBD1 as a possible D gene (5 bases). V gave up 2 bases and J gave up 1 base, with 9 bases separating them. In germline, CDR1 is MNHNY, CDR2 SVGAGI (reference sequence). CDR3 length equals 14 residues. CDR3 region: CASSYDQGSYEQYF. In DNA form, the CDR3 reads TGTGCCAGCAGTTACGACCAGGGATCCTACGAGCAGTACTTC.

The genes are TRBV29-1 and TRBJ2-1; 8 nucleotides agree with TRBD2. The germline CDR1 and CDR2 sequences are SQVTM and ANQGSEA. With V trimmed by 4 bases and J by 0 bases, 2 bases remained unmatched. The CDR3 sequence is 14 residues long. The CDR3: CSVAGGSSYNEQFF. The DNA for the CDR3 is TGCAGCGTTGCGGGGGGGAGCTCCTACAATGAGCAGTTCTTC.

A single count supports this clone. The rearrangement uses TRBV28 and TRBJ1-2, with D uncertain. This CDR3 is built from 13 residues. The germline V and J ends were trimmed by 6 bases and 4 bases, with 12 bases remaining between them. CDR1 and CDR2 (germline): MDHEN, SYDVKM. The CDR3 is CASSPDWAYGYTF. Written as DNA, the CDR3 is TGTGCCAGCAGCCCTGATTGGGCCTATGGCTACACCTTC.

The chain is built from TRBV20-1 and TRBJ1-2; no firm D call. Germline lookup yields CDR1 DFQATT and CDR2 SNEGSKA (reference sequence). The CDR3 is made up of 8 amino acids. Trimming removed 8 bases from V and 6 bases from J, with 4 bases in between. The chain's CDR3 is CSPDGYTF. DNA for the CDR3: TGCAGTCCAGATGGCTACACCTTC.

The chain has TRBV9 and TRBJ1-1; no reliable D call. The V and J ends lost 0 bases and 3 bases respectively, with 9 bases between them. CDR1 SGDLS and CDR2 YYNGEE come from the germline V gene. This CDR3 is built from 14 residues. The CDR3, as DNA: TGTGCCAGCAGCGTAGTTGAGGTTGACACTGAAGCTTTCTTT. Protein sequence: CASSVVEVDTEAFF.

The V gene is TRBV4-3, the J gene TRBJ1-4; D unclear. The CDR3 consists of 14 residues. Trimming shortened V by 0 bases and J by 6 bases, and 8 bases separated the two germline ends. CDR1 and CDR2 (germline): LGHNA, YSLEER. CDR3 DNA: TGCGCCAGCAGCCAAGATAGATTTGATGAAAAACTGTTTTTT. It encodes CASSQDRFDEKLFF.

The CDR3 DNA follows: TGTGCCAGCAGCCCCAGACAGGGCTACGAGCAGTACTTC. The encoded protein is CASSPRQGYEQYF. The chain has TRBV7-2 and TRBJ2-7; the match to TRBD1 covers 7 bases. The trim removed 5 bases at V and 3 bases at J, leaving 4 bases unmatched. CDR1 and CDR2 from the germline V gene are SGHTA and FQGNSA. The CDR3 length is 13 residues.

This clone occurred once. The rearrangement joins TRBV30 to TRBJ2-7; TRBD2 agrees at 7 bases. This CDR3 spans 13 amino acids. With V trimmed by 4 bases and J by 3 bases, 6 bases remained unmatched. Germline-derived CDR1 and CDR2 are GTSNPN and SVGIG (reference sequence). For the CDR3, the DNA is TGTGCCTGGATTGGCGGGGGTATCTACGAGCAGTACTTC. This codes for CAWIGGGIYEQYF.

The chain employs TRBV6-2 or TRBV6-3 and TRBJ2-7, with 8 bases aligning to TRBD2. The CDR3 sequence is 18 residues long. The V gene's germline CDR1 is MNHEY and CDR2 SVGEGT. The V and J ends lost 0 bases and 3 bases, in that order; junction bases with no gene match: 13. In DNA, the CDR3 is TGTGCCAGCAGTTACTCGAGCGGGAGTGGGGGTTTGGGCTACGAGCAGTACTTC. Amino acid sequence: CASSYSSGSGGLGYEQYF.

V is TRBV12-5 and J is TRBJ2-5, with TRBD2 matching over 12 bases. CDR3 length equals 13 residues. Trimming cost V 7 bases and J 6 bases; bases outside gene matches: 3. Germline assignment: CDR1 LGHNT and CDR2 FRNRAP. The CDR3 loop is CASALAGGQTQYF. The DNA for the CDR3 is TGTGCTAGTGCCCTAGCGGGAGGGCAGACCCAGTACTTC. Filled out from reference TRBV12-5 and TRBJ2-5, the complete variable domain reads DARVTQTPRHKVTEMGQEVTMRCQPILGHNTVFWYRQTMMQGLELLAYFRNRAPLDDSGMPKDRFSAEMPDATLATLKIQPSEPRDSAVYFCASALAGGQTQYFGPGTRLLVL.